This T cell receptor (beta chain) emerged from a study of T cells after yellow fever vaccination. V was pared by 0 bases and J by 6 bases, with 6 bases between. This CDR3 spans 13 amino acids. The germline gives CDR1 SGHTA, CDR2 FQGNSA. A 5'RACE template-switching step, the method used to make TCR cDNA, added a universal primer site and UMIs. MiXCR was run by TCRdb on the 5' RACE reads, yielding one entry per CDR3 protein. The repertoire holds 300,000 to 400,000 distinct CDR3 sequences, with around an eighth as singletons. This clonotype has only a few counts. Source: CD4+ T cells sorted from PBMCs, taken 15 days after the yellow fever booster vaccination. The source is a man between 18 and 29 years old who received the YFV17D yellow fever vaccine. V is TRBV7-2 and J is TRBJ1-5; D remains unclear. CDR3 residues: CASSLAPGQPQHF. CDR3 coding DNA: TGTGCCAGCAGCTTAGCGCCGGGTCAGCCCCAGCATTTT.